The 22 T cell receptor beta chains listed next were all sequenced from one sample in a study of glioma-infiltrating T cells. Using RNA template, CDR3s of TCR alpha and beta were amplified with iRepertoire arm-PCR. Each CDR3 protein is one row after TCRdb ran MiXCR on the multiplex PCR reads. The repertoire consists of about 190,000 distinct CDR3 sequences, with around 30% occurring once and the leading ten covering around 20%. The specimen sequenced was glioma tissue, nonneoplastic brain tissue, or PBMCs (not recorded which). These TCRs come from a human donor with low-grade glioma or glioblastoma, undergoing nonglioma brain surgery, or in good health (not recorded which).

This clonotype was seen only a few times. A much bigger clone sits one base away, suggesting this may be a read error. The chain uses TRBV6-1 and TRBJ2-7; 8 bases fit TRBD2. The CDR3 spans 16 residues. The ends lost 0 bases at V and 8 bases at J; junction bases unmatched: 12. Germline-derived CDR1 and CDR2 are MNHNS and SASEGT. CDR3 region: CASSEAGTGGPYKQYF. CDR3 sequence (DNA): TGTGCCAGCAGTGAAGCGGGAACGGGAGGGCCATACAAGCAGTACTTC.

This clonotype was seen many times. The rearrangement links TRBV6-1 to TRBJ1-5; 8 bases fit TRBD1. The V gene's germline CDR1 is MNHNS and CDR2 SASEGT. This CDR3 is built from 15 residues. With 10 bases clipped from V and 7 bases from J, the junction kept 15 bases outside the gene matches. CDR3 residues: CAILPLRGQGQPQHF. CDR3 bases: TGTGCCATCCTACCCCTCAGGGGGCAAGGGCAGCCCCAGCATTTT.

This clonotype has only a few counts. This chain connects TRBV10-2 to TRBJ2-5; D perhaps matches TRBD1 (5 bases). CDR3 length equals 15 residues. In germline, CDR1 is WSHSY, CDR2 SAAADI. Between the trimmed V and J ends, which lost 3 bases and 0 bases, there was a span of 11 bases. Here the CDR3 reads CASSEDSWYQETQYF. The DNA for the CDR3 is TGCGCCAGCAGTGAAGACAGTTGGTACCAAGAGACCCAGTACTTC.

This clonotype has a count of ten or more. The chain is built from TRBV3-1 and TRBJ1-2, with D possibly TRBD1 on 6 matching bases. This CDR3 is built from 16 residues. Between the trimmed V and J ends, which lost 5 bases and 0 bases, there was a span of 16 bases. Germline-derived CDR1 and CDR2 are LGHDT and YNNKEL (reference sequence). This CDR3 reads CASSSRQDGANYGYTF. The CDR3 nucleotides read TGTGCCAGCAGCTCGCGACAGGACGGAGCTAACTATGGCTACACCTTC.

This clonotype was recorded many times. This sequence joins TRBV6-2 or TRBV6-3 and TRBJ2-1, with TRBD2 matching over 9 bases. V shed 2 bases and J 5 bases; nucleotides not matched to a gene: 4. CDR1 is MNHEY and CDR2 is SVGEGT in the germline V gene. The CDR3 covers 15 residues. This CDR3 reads CASSYELAGNNEQFF. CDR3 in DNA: TGTGCCAGCAGTTACGAACTAGCGGGCAACAATGAGCAGTTCTTC.

CDR3 residues: CASTVAGGATVEQYF. The DNA for the CDR3 is TGTGCCAGCACCGTAGCGGGAGGGGCAACGGTGGAGCAGTACTTC. This chain joins TRBV6-5 and TRBJ2-7; 11 bases line up with TRBD2. Looked up from germline, CDR1 is MNHEY and CDR2 is SVGAGI. V shed 7 bases, J shed 7 bases, and the junction held 12 bases outside the gene matches. The CDR3 is made up of 15 amino acids.

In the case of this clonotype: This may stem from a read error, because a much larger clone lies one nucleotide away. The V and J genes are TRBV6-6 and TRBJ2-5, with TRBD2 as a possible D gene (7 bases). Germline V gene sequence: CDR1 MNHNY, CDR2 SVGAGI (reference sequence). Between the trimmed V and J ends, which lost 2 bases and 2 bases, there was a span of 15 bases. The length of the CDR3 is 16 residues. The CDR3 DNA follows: TGTGCCAGCAGTTACCTAGGACTAGGGGGACAAGAGACCCAGTACTTC. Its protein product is CASSYLGLGGQETQYF.

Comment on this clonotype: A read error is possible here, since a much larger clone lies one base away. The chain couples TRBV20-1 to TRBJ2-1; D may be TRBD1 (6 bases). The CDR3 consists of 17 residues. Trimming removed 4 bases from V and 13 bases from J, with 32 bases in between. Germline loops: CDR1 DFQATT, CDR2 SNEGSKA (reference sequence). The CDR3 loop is CSAKSPTIVGGLETQFF. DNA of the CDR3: TGCAGTGCTAAATCCCCGACTATCGTTGGGGGCCTGGAGACCCAGTTCTTC.

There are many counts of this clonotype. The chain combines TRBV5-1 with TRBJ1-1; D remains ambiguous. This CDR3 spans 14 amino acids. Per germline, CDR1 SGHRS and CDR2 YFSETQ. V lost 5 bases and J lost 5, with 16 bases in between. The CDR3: CASRYTGISTEAFF. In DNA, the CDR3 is TGCGCCAGCAGGTACACCGGGATAAGTACTGAAGCTTTCTTT.

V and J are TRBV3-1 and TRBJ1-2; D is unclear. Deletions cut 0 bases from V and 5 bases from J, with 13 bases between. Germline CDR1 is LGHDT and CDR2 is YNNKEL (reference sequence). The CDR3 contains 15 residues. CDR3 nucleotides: TGTGCCAGCAGCCAAGATTTAACCGGACGTTATGGCTACACCTTC. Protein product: CASSQDLTGRYGYTF. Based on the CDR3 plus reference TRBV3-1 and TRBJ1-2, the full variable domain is DTAVSQTPKYLVTQMGNDKSIKCEQNLGHDTMYWYKQDSKKFLKIMFSYNNKELIINETVPNRFSPKSPDKAHLNLHINSLELGDSAVYFCASSQDLTGRYGYTFGSGTRLTVV.

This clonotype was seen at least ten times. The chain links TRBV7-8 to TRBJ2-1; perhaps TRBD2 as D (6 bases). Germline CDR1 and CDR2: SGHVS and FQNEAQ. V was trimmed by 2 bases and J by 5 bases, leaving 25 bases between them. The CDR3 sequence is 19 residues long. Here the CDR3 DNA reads TGTGCCAGCAGCTTATACCCCCCCCAAACTAGCCTCCTTAACAATGAGCAGTTCTTC. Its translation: CASSLYPPQTSLLNNEQFF.

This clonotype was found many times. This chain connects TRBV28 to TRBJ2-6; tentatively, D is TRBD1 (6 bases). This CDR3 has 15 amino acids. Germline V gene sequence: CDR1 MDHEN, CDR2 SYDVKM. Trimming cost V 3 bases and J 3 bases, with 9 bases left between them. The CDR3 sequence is CASSFRGNGANVLTF. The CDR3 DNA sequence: TGTGCCAGCAGTTTCAGGGGAAATGGGGCCAACGTCCTGACTTTC.

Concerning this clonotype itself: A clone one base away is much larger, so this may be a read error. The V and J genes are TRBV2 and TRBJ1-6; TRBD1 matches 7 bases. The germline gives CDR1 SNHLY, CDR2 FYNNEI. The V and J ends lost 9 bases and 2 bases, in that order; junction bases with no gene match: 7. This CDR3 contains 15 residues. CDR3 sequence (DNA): TGTGCCAGGCGACAGGGTGAAACCTATAATTCACCCCTCCACTTT. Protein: CARRQGETYNSPLHF.

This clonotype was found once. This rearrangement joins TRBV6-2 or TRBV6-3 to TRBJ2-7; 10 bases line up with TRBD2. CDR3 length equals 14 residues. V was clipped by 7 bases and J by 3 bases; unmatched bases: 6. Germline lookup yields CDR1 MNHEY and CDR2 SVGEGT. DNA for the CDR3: TGTGCCAGCATGTCTAGCGGGAGTATCTACGAGCAGTACTTC. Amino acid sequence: CASMSSGSIYEQYF.

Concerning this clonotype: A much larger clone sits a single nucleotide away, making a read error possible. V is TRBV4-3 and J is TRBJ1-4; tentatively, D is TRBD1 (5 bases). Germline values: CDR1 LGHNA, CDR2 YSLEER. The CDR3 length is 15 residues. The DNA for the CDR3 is TGCGCCAGCAGCCACGGTCGGGGGACTAATGGAAAACTGTTTTTT. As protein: CASSHGRGTNGKLFF.

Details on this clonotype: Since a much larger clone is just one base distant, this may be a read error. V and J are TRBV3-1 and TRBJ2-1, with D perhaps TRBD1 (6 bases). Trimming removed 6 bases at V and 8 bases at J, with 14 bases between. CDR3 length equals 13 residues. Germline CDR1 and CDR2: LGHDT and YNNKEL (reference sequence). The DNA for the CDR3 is TGTGCCAGCAGACAACAGGGTAGCGATGAGCAGTTCTTC. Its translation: CASRQQGSDEQFF.

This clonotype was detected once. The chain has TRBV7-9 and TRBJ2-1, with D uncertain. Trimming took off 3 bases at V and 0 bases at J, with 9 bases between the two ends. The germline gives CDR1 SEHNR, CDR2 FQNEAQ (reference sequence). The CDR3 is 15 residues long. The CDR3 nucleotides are TGTGCCAGCAGCTTTACTTCGAGCTCCTACAATGAGCAGTTCTTC. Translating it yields CASSFTSSSYNEQFF. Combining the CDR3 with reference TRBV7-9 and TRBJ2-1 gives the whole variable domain DTGVSQNPRHKITKRGQNVTFRCDPISEHNRLYWYRQTLGQGPEFLTYFQNEAQLEKSRLLSDRFSAERPKGSFSTLEIQRTEQGDSAMYLCASSFTSSSYNEQFFGPGTRLTVL.

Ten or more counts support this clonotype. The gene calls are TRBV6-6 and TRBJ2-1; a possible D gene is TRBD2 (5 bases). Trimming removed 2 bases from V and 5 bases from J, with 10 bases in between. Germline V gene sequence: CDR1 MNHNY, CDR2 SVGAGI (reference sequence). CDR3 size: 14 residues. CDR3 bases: TGTGCCAGCAGTTACGAGAGCGGAAACAATGAGCAGTTCTTC. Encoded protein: CASSYESGNNEQFF.

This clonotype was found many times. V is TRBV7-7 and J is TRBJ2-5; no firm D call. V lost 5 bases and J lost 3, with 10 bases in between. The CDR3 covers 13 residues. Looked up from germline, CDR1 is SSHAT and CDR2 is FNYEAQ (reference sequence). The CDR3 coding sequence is TGTGCCAGCAGCCAGGATACAGAAGAGACCCAGTACTTC. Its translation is CASSQDTEETQYF.

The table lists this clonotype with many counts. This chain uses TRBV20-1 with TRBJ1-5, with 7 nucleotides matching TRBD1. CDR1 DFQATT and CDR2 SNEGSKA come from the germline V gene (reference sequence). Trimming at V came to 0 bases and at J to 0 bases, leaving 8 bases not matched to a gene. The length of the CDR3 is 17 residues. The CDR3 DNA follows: TGCAGTGCTAGAGAAATTGGCAGGGGGGGTAGCAATCAGCCCCAGCATTTT. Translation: CSAREIGRGGSNQPQHF.

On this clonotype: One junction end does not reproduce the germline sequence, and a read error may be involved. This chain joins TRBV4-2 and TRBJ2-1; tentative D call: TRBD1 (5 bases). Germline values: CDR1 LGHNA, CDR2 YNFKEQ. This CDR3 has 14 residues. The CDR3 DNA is TGTGCCAGCAGCCAAGAGCAGGGAAGGGATGAGCAGTTCTTT. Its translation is CASSQEQGRDEQFF.

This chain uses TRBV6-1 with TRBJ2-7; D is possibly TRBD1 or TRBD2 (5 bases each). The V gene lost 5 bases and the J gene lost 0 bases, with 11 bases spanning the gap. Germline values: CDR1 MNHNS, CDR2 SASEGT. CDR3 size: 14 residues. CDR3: CASSKGTYSYEQYF. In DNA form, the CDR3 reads TGTGCCAGCAGTAAAGGGACCTACTCCTACGAGCAGTACTTC.